The 23 T cell receptor beta chains reported below all come from one sample, sequenced in a study of shared clonotypes between healthy human individuals. Assay: immunoSEQ multiplex PCR; the TCRdb copy retains only in-frame clones and omits some. The sample records a few million clones, approximately 94% being singletons. Sequenced material: naive CD4+ T cells sorted from blood. Subset: CD45RA+ positively selected. The receptors derive from a man between 18 and 35 years old in good health.

The chain links TRBV5-7 to TRBJ2-7; no definite D call. TRBV5-7 is filed as an ORF, its function uncertain. The ends were cut back, 1 base at V and 12 bases at J, with 14 bases in the middle. The CDR3 sequence is 12 residues long. The CDR3 DNA sequence: TGTGCCAGCAGCTTGCCCGGGTGGGTGAGGTACTTC. It codes for CASSLPGWVRYF.

The chain employs TRBV5-4 and TRBJ2-1; 7 bases map to TRBD1. With 4 bases clipped from V and 3 bases from J, the junction kept 10 bases outside the gene matches. Germline values: CDR1 SGHNT, CDR2 YYREEE (reference sequence). The CDR3 length is 16 residues. CDR3 in amino acids: CASSPDRAGYYNEQFF. The DNA of the CDR3 is TGTGCCAGCAGCCCAGACAGGGCCGGTTACTACAATGAGCAGTTCTTC.

This rearrangement joins TRBV6-5 to TRBJ1-1; 9 nucleotides match TRBD1. V shed 2 bases, J shed 9 bases, and the junction held 7 bases outside the gene matches. The V gene's germline CDR1 is MNHEY and CDR2 SVGAGI. This CDR3 spans 14 amino acids. The CDR3 sequence: CASSYGDRVLQAFF. CDR3 sequence (DNA): TGTGCCAGCAGTTACGGGGACAGGGTCCTACAAGCTTTCTTT.

The V and J genes are TRBV30 and TRBJ1-6; weak D call: TRBD1 (6 bases). From germline, CDR1 is GTSNPN and CDR2 SVGIG (reference sequence). This CDR3 has 13 amino acids. The V and J ends lost 5 bases and 10 bases respectively, with 15 bases between them. CDR3 bases: TGTGCCTGGGGGGGCAGGGTAAGCTCACCCCTCCACTTT. Its translation is CAWGGRVSSPLHF.

This clone came up a few times. The rearrangement uses TRBV21-1 and TRBJ1-1. TRBV21-1 is recorded as a pseudogene. The CDR3 is 12 amino acids. The CDR3 spells CASATFNTEAFF. The DNA for the CDR3 is TGTGCCAGTGCGACTTTTAACACTGAAGCTTTCTTT.

The J gene is TRBJ2-7, the V gene TRBV4-3; D is unclear. The CDR3 length is 16 residues. Germline lookup yields CDR1 LGHNA and CDR2 YSLEER. Deletions cut 0 bases from V and 0 bases from J, with 12 bases between. The DNA for the CDR3 is TGCGCCAGCAGCCAAGATGACACCAGTGGCTCCTACGAGCAGTACTTC. Its translation: CASSQDDTSGSYEQYF.

The chain couples TRBV6-5 to TRBJ2-2, with D possibly TRBD1 on 6 matching bases. CDR1 and CDR2 (germline): MNHEY, SVGAGI. V lost 5 bases to trimming and J lost 4 bases, with 11 bases between them. CDR3 length equals 14 residues. The CDR3 DNA sequence: TGTGCCAGCAGTAACAGGGAACGCACCGGGGAGCTGTTTTTT. It specifies CASSNRERTGELFF.

The V call is TRBV4-3, the J call TRBJ2-7; D possibly matches TRBD1 or TRBD2 (5 bases each). V was shortened by 1 base and J by 1 base, with 8 bases between the two germline ends. CDR1 and CDR2 from the germline V gene are LGHNA and YSLEER. The CDR3 loop spans 14 amino acids. CDR3 nucleotides: TGCGCCAGCAGCCAAGCTGAGGGGTCCTACGAGCAGTACTTC. Its translation: CASSQAEGSYEQYF.

The chain links TRBV6-1 to TRBJ2-7; 10 positions agree with TRBD1. Germline-derived CDR1 and CDR2 are MNHNS and SASEGT. The CDR3 is made up of 16 amino acids. V trimming: 3 bases; J trimming: 5 bases; junction bases outside the gene matches: 10. This chain's CDR3 is CASSDARDRGAHEQYF. In nucleotides, the CDR3 is TGTGCCAGCAGTGACGCCCGGGACAGGGGAGCGCACGAGCAGTACTTC.

Worth noting for this clone: Other DNA sequences within the sample encode an identical CDR3. The V gene is TRBV7-2, the J gene TRBJ2-1; TRBD2 aligns across 10 bases. The CDR3 consists of 14 residues. Looked up from germline, CDR1 is SGHTA and CDR2 is FQGNSA. With V trimmed by 5 bases and J by 6 bases, 4 bases remained unmatched. The chain's CDR3 is CASSLGLAFNEQFF. Here the CDR3 DNA reads TGTGCCAGCAGCCTGGGACTAGCGTTCAATGAGCAGTTCTTC.

The chain has TRBV18 and TRBJ2-5, with 7 bases matching TRBD2. The germline V gene has CDR1 KGHSH and CDR2 LQKENI. CDR3 length: 14 amino acids. Trimming at V came to 9 bases and at J to 2 bases, leaving 9 bases not matched to a gene. CDR3 in amino acids: CASSTSATQETQYF. The DNA for the CDR3 is TGTGCCAGTTCAACTAGCGCCACACAAGAGACCCAGTACTTC.

This rearrangement joins TRBV15 to TRBJ1-6; 7 positions match TRBD1. From germline, CDR1 is LNHNV and CDR2 YYDKDF (reference sequence). The CDR3 runs 15 residues. With V trimmed by 1 base and J by 6 bases, 3 bases remained unmatched. CDR3 amino acids: CATSRGQGVNSPLHF. The CDR3 DNA is TGTGCCACCAGCAGAGGGCAGGGGGTTAATTCACCCCTCCACTTT.

This clone was seen only a few times. This chain links TRBV6-6 with TRBJ1-5, with D uncertain. CDR1 and CDR2 from the germline V gene are MNHNY and SVGAGI (reference sequence). With 6 bases removed from V and 6 bases from J, the gap between germline ends came to 9 bases. The CDR3 is 12 residues long. This CDR3 reads CASRVVGQPQHF. The CDR3 nucleotides read TGTGCCAGCAGAGTTGTGGGTCAGCCCCAGCATTTT.

In this sample, this clone turned up a few times. This rearrangement joins TRBV29-1 to TRBJ1-1; D not resolved. This CDR3 comprises 11 residues. In germline, CDR1 is SQVTM, CDR2 ANQGSEA. With 4 bases removed from V and 4 bases from J, the gap between germline ends came to 7 bases. The CDR3 DNA reads TGCAGCGTTGTGGGCATCACTGAAGCTTTCTTT. Translating gives CSVVGITEAFF.

V and J are TRBV6-1 and TRBJ1-4; no clear D gene. Germline V CDR1 and CDR2: MNHNS, SASEGT. The CDR3 spans 14 residues. V was cut by 0 bases and J by 12 bases, with 14 bases left in between. The CDR3 DNA reads as TGTGCCAGCAGTGAAGCGCAGATTCTTGATCAACTGTTTTTT. Amino acids: CASSEAQILDQLFF.

The chain has TRBV9 and TRBJ2-7; no clear D. The length of the CDR3 is 14 residues. Trimming pared 2 bases from V and 1 base from J, leaving 10 bases between. Germline V gene sequence: CDR1 SGDLS, CDR2 YYNGEE. The CDR3 loop is CASSVGSLSYEQYF. The CDR3, as DNA: TGTGCCAGCAGCGTTGGAAGTTTATCCTACGAGCAGTACTTC. Using reference TRBV9 and TRBJ2-7 for the parts outside the CDR3, the full variable domain is DSGVTQTPKHLITATGQRVTLRCSPRSGDLSVYWYQQSLDQGLQFLIQYYNGEERAKGNILERFSAQQFPDLHSELNLSSLELGDSALYFCASSVGSLSYEQYFGPGTRLTVT.

The chain links TRBV19 to TRBJ2-5; D unresolved. Germline-derived CDR1 and CDR2 are LNHDA and SQIVND (reference sequence). This CDR3 has 15 residues. The V gene lost 1 base and the J gene lost 5 bases, with 14 bases spanning the gap. The CDR3 loop is CASSIVSNPRETQYF. The CDR3 region has the DNA TGTGCCAGTAGTATAGTCTCCAATCCGAGGGAGACCCAGTACTTC.

This clone showed up just a few times. The V gene is TRBV10-1, the J gene TRBJ2-7; D gene unclear. Germline CDR1 is WNHNN and CDR2 is SYGVQD (reference sequence). Trimming cost V 3 bases and J 6 bases, with 9 bases left between them. The CDR3 consists of 12 residues. CDR3 coding DNA: TGCGCCAGCAGTGATTTTTACTTCGAGCAGTACTTC. Its protein product is CASSDFYFEQYF.

The CDR3 nucleotides are TGTGCCAGCAGCTTAGGTGGGGGGAGCGCTGGGGCCAACGTCCTGACTTTC. Encoded protein: CASSLGGGSAGANVLTF. The chain couples TRBV11-2 to TRBJ2-6, with D possibly being TRBD2 (6 bases). Trimming stripped 1 base from V and 2 bases from J, with 12 bases between. The CDR3 consists of 17 residues. Germline CDR1 reads SGHAT; CDR2 reads FQNNGV.

With regard to this clone: The sample has other DNA sequences that encode this CDR3 too. The gene calls are TRBV27 and TRBJ1-1; tentatively, D is TRBD1 (5 bases). This CDR3 contains 14 residues. Germline CDR1 MNHEY, CDR2 SMNVEV (reference sequence). V lost 6 bases and J lost 4, with 15 bases in between. In DNA, the CDR3 is TGTGCCAGCAGCCGGGACCGGGGTTCCACTGAAGCTTTCTTT. Residues: CASSRDRGSTEAFF.

V gene TRBV6-6 combines with J gene TRBJ2-6; TRBD1 matches 7 bases. There are 15 residues in the CDR3. J gave up 2 bases and V 6 bases, and 4 bases lay outside the gene matches. Germline V lookup: CDR1 MNHNY, CDR2 SVGAGI (reference sequence). The CDR3: CASSSQGAGANVLTF. CDR3 coding DNA: TGTGCCAGCAGCTCCCAGGGGGCTGGGGCCAACGTCCTGACTTTC.

The CDR3 region has the DNA TGCGCCAGCAGCTTGGCTAGCGGGAGAAACACCGGGGAGCTGTTTTTT. It codes for CASSLASGRNTGELFF. This sequence joins TRBV5-1 and TRBJ2-2; 10 bases match TRBD2. Trimming removed 0 bases from V and 2 bases from J; junction bases left unmatched: 1. This CDR3 has 16 residues. CDR1 and CDR2 from the germline V gene are SGHRS and YFSETQ.

The chain links TRBV11-2 to TRBJ1-3; 7 nucleotides align to TRBD1. Germline trimming cut 0 bases from V and 4 bases from J; bases unmatched to any gene: 9. The CDR3 is made up of 17 amino acids. Germline V gives CDR1 SGHAT, CDR2 FQNNGV. As DNA, the CDR3 is TGTGCCAGCAGCTTAGATCAGAACAGGGGAGTCGGAAACACCATATATTTT. Amino acid sequence: CASSLDQNRGVGNTIYF.